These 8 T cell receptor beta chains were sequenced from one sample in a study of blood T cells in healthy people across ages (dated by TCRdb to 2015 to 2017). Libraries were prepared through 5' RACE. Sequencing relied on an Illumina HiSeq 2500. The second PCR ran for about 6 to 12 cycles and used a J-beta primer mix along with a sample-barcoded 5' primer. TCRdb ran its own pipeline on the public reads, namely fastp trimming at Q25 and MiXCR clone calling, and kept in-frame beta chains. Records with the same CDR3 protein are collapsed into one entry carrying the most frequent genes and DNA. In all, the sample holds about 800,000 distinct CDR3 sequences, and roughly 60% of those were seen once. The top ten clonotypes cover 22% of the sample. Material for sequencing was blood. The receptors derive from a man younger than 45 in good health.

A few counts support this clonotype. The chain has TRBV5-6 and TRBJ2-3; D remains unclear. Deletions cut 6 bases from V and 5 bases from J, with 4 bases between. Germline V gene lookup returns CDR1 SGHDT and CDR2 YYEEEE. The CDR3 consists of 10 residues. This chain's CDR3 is CASNGDTQYF. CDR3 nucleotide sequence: TGTGCCAGCAATGGAGATACGCAGTATTTT.

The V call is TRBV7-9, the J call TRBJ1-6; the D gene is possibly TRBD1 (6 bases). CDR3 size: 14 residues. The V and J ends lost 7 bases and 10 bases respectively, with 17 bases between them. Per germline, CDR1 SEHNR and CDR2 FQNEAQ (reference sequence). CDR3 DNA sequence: TGTGCCAGCAACTCCTCAGGGGCCGGATCACCCCTCCACTTT. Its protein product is CASNSSGAGSPLHF.

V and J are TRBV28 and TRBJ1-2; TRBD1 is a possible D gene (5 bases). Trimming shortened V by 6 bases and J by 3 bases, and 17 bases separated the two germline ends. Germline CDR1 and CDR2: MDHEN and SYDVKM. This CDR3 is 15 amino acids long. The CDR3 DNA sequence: TGTGCCAGCAGAAGTCAGACCGGGACTGACTATGGCTACACCTTC. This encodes CASRSQTGTDYGYTF.

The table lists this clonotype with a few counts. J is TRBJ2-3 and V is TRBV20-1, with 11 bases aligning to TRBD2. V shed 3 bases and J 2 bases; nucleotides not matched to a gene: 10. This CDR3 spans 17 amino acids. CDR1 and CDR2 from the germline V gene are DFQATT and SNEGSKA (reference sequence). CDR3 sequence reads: CSASIYASGRSTDTQYF. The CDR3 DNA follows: TGCAGTGCTAGTATTTATGCTAGCGGGAGGTCCACAGATACGCAGTATTTT.

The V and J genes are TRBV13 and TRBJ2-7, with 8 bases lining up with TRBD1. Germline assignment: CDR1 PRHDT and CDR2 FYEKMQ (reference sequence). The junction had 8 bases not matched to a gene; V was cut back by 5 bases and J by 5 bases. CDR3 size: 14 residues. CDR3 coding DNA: TGTGCCAGCAGCCCACGACAGGGGATTGACGAGCAGTACTTC. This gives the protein CASSPRQGIDEQYF.

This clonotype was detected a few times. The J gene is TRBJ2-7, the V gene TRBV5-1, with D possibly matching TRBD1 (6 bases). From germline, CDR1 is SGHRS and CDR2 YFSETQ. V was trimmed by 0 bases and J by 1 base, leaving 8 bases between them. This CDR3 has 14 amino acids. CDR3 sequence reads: CASSLEQGSYEQYF. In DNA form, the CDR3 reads TGCGCCAGCAGCTTGGAACAGGGATCCTACGAGCAGTACTTC.

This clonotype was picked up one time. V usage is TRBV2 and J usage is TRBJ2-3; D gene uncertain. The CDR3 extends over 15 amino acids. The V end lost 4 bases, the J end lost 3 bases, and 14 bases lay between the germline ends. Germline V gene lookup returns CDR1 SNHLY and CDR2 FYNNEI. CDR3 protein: CASSVGSFRTDTQYF. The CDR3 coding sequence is TGTGCCAGCAGTGTAGGATCGTTCAGGACAGATACGCAGTATTTT. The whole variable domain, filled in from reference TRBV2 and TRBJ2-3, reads EPEVTQTPSHQVTQMGQEVILRCVPISNHLYFYWYRQILGQKVEFLVSFYNNEISEKSEIFDDQFSVERPDGSNFTLKIRSTKLEDSAMYFCASSVGSFRTDTQYFGPGTRLTVL.

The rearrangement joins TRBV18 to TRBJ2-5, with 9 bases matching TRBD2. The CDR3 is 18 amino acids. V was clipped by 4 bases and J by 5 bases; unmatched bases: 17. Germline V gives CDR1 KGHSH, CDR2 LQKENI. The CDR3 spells CASSLSTPSAGGAETQYF. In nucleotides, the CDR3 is TGTGCCAGCTCACTGTCCACCCCATCAGCGGGAGGAGCGGAGACCCAGTACTTC.